The 24 T cell receptor beta chains given below trace back to one sample, sequenced in a study of regulatory T cells in long-lasting Graves disease. Time point noted: newly diagnosed GD, antithyroid drugs for less than 3 months. The TCR library used RNA extracted from PBMCs. The authors built TCR beta libraries using iRepertoire HTBI primers and Arm-PCR of CDR3 regions. TCRdb reanalysed the multiplex PCR reads using MiXCR and keeps one entry per CDR3 protein. The data contain some 450,000 distinct CDR3 sequences, less than 20% of them singletons. These records were also assigned to another study, of T cells in Graves' hyperthyroidism and ophthalmopathy.

Sequenced material: peripheral blood mononuclear cells (PBMCs), taken at new diagnosis, from a patient treated with antithyroid drugs. The origin of the receptors is a woman in her 30s with Graves disease.

This clonotype was detected only a few times. V gene TRBV5-1 combines with J gene TRBJ2-6; D possibly corresponds to TRBD1 (6 bases). Germline lookup yields CDR1 SGHRS and CDR2 YFSETQ. V was cut by 5 bases and J by 1 base, with 16 bases left in between. The CDR3 is 17 residues long. The CDR3 protein is CASSLMLQGSGANVLTF. CDR3 sequence (DNA): TGCGCCAGCAGTTTGATGCTCCAGGGGTCTGGGGCCAACGTCCTGACTTTC.

This clonotype was counted between two and nine times. This rearrangement joins TRBV9 to TRBJ1-5; no firm D call. Germline values: CDR1 SGDLS, CDR2 YYNGEE. The CDR3 totals 14 residues. V was shortened by 0 bases and J by 3 bases, with 7 bases between the two germline ends. The CDR3 coding sequence is TGTGCCAGCAGCGTAGGGGCGGACAATCAGCCCCAGCATTTT. Encoded protein: CASSVGADNQPQHF.

The chain links TRBV10-2 to TRBJ2-1, with TRBD1 matching 9 bases. CDR3 size: 15 residues. The ends lost 5 bases at V and 3 bases at J; junction bases unmatched: 5. Germline CDR1 and CDR2: WSHSY and SAAADI. The CDR3 region has the DNA TGCGCCAGCAGTTGGGACAGGGAAGTCTACAATGAGCAGTTCTTC. Protein: CASSWDREVYNEQFF.

This clonotype has at least ten counts. CDR3 DNA: TGTGCCAGCAGTCCCCCAAAGGCTGGAAACACCATATATTTT. Protein: CASSPPKAGNTIYF. The genes are TRBV28 and TRBJ1-3; D unclear. Looked up from germline, CDR1 is MDHEN and CDR2 is SYDVKM. The CDR3 covers 14 residues. Trimming shortened V by 5 bases and J by 2 bases, and 10 bases separated the two germline ends. The variable domain in full, with the rest retrieved from reference TRBV28 and TRBJ1-3, is DVKVTQSSRYLVKRTGEKVFLECVQDMDHENMFWYRQDPGLGLRLIYFSYDVKMKEKGDIPEGYSVSREKKERFSLILESASTNQTSMYLCASSPPKAGNTIYFGEGSWLTVV.

The count of this clonotype is one. A much bigger clone sits one base away, suggesting this may be a read error. The chain employs TRBV5-8 and TRBJ1-5; D is unclear. Germline V gene lookup returns CDR1 SGHTS and CDR2 YDEGEE. This CDR3 spans 13 amino acids. The CDR3 spells CASSLNIGQPRHF. CDR3 DNA: TGTGCCAGCAGCTTGAATATTGGTCAGCCCCGGCATTTT.

This clonotype was recorded many times. The J gene is TRBJ2-7, the V gene TRBV30, with D perhaps assigned TRBD1 or TRBD2 (5 bases each). Trimming took 1 base from V and 0 from J, leaving 13 bases between them. The CDR3 loop spans 15 amino acids. From germline, CDR1 is GTSNPN and CDR2 SVGIG (reference sequence). CDR3 nucleotide sequence: TGTGCCTGGAGTGCCAAGGGACCCCTCTCCTACGAGCAGTACTTC. Its protein product is CAWSAKGPLSYEQYF.

About this clonotype itself: A much larger clone sits a single nucleotide away, making a read error possible. J is TRBJ2-7 and V is TRBV7-9, with 11 bases aligning to TRBD2. Per the germline V gene, CDR1 is SEHNR and CDR2 is FQNEAQ (reference sequence). The CDR3 loop spans 15 amino acids. DNA for the CDR3: TGTGCCAGCAGCGTACTAGCGGGAGTATTGGACGAGCGGTACTTC. Amino acids: CASSVLAGVLDERYF.

The table lists this clonotype with many counts. The rearrangement links TRBV18 to TRBJ2-1, with TRBD1 identical over 9 bases. Germline V gives CDR1 KGHSH, CDR2 LQKENI. The CDR3 has 17 amino acids. V dropped 2 bases and J dropped 8; count of bases not matched to a gene: 13. Written as DNA, the CDR3 is TGTGCCAGCTCACCAACACTAGTTGCACGGGACAGGGATGAGCAGTTCTTC. It codes for CASSPTLVARDRDEQFF.

This clonotype showed up just a few times. This rearrangement joins TRBV5-6 to TRBJ1-4; perhaps TRBD1 as D (5 bases). CDR1 SGHDT and CDR2 YYEEEE come from the germline V gene. The CDR3 length is 15 residues. V lost 4 bases, J lost 3 bases, and 13 bases lay in between. CDR3 DNA: TGTGCCAGCAGCGGGGGGACTACTCCTAATGAAAAACTGTTTTTT. Translated: CASSGGTTPNEKLFF.

In its sample, this clonotype was seen many times. The chain couples TRBV7-2 to TRBJ2-7, with D uncertain. V lost 2 bases and J lost 2, with 28 bases in between. The CDR3 totals 20 residues. The germline V gene encodes CDR1 SGHTA and CDR2 FQGNSA. In DNA form, the CDR3 reads TGTGCCAGCAGCTTATTACAGTTTTCCCCTAACGGCCCCAACGCCTACGAGCAGTACTTC. Protein: CASSLLQFSPNGPNAYEQYF. Using reference TRBV7-2 and TRBJ2-7 for the parts outside the CDR3, the full variable domain is GAGVSQSPSNKVTEKGKDVELRCDPISGHTALYWYRQSLGQGLEFLIYFQGNSAPDKSGLPSDRFSAERTGGSVSTLTIQRTQQEDSAVYLCASSLLQFSPNGPNAYEQYFGPGTRLTVT.

The chain is built from TRBV6-1 and TRBJ2-7, with 10 bases fitting TRBD1. Germline trimming cut 3 bases from V and 4 bases from J; bases unmatched to any gene: 6. CDR3 length: 15 amino acids. Germline CDR1 reads MNHNS; CDR2 reads SASEGT. Here the CDR3 DNA reads TGTGCCAGCAGTGACCCGGGACAGGGGAGGTACGAGCAGTACTTC. Amino acid sequence: CASSDPGQGRYEQYF.

The table lists this clonotype with many counts. The chain employs TRBV28 and TRBJ1-1; a weak D match, TRBD1 (5 bases). Germline CDR1 reads MDHEN; CDR2 reads SYDVKM. V dropped 5 bases and J dropped 0 bases, with 19 bases sitting between them. The CDR3 totals 17 residues. CDR3: CASSRGTARALNTEAFF. The CDR3 DNA reads as TGTGCCAGCAGTCGGGGGACCGCGCGGGCCCTGAACACTGAAGCTTTCTTT.

This clonotype was detected a few times. Relative to the germline gene, one junction end is altered; a read error may explain this. The chain carries TRBV6-1 and TRBJ2-7; D unresolved. CDR1 and CDR2 (germline): MNHNS, SASEGT. This CDR3 spans 12 amino acids. CDR3: CAGSSYGYEQYF. The CDR3 nucleotides read TGTGCCGGCAGCTCCTACGGGTACGAGCAGTACTTC.

V and J are TRBV9 and TRBJ2-3, with 14 bases matching TRBD2. V shed 3 bases and J 4 bases; nucleotides not matched to a gene: 13. Per the germline V gene, CDR1 is SGDLS and CDR2 is YYNGEE. The CDR3 loop spans 19 amino acids. The DNA of the CDR3 is TGTGCCAGCAGCGCGTCCGGGACTAGCGGGAGCGCGTACGCAGATACGCAGTATTTT. It specifies CASSASGTSGSAYADTQYF. Supplemented by reference TRBV9 and TRBJ2-3, the full variable domain reads DSGVTQTPKHLITATGQRVTLRCSPRSGDLSVYWYQQSLDQGLQFLIQYYNGEERAKGNILERFSAQQFPDLHSELNLSSLELGDSALYFCASSASGTSGSAYADTQYFGPGTRLTVL.

The rearrangement links TRBV25-1 to TRBJ1-6; no firm D call. This CDR3 spans 14 amino acids. Trimming shortened V by 1 base and J by 10 bases, and 11 bases separated the two germline ends. Germline V lookup: CDR1 MGHDK, CDR2 SYGVNS. Written as DNA, the CDR3 is TGTGCCAGCAGTGAATCAAGGTTTGGGTCACCCCTCCACTTT. It translates to CASSESRFGSPLHF.

The chain couples TRBV7-8 to TRBJ2-6, with D uncertain. The germline V gene encodes CDR1 SGHVS and CDR2 FQNEAQ. This CDR3 is built from 14 residues. With 7 bases removed from V and 3 bases from J, the gap between germline ends came to 10 bases. CDR3 protein: CASMKRGGANVLTF. The CDR3 coding sequence is TGTGCCAGCATGAAGCGTGGTGGGGCCAACGTCCTGACTTTC.

This clonotype appeared many times. This sequence joins TRBV28 and TRBJ2-7; 9 bases agree with TRBD1. Germline loops: CDR1 MDHEN, CDR2 SYDVKM. This CDR3 spans 14 amino acids. Trimming cost V 6 bases and J 4 bases; bases outside gene matches: 7. This CDR3 reads CASRMGTGSYEQYF. The CDR3 nucleotides are TGTGCCAGCAGGATGGGGACAGGGAGTTACGAGCAGTACTTC.

This clonotype came up many times. V and J are TRBV11-2 and TRBJ2-1, with 7 bases matching TRBD2. CDR1 and CDR2 (germline): SGHAT, FQNNGV. CDR3 length: 16 amino acids. V trimming: 0 bases; J trimming: 9 bases; junction bases outside the gene matches: 11. The CDR3 coding sequence is TGTGCCAGCAGCTTAGATCTGGGGGACTATTCTTCTGAGCAGTTCTTC. It codes for CASSLDLGDYSSEQFF.

This clonotype was detected ten times or more. CDR3 sequence: CASSEYLADTQYF. The CDR3 DNA sequence: TGTGCCAGCAGTGAATATTTGGCAGATACGCAGTATTTT. The V call is TRBV2, the J call TRBJ2-3; D remains ambiguous. The CDR3 contains 13 residues. Looked up from germline, CDR1 is SNHLY and CDR2 is FYNNEI. The V end was cut by 2 bases, the J end by 4 bases, with 7 bases between.

This clonotype was detected many times. Compared with germline, one end of the junction differs, possibly owing to a read error. The chain has TRBV12-3 or TRBV12-4 and TRBJ2-7, with 10 nucleotides matching TRBD2. CDR3 size: 13 residues. As DNA, the CDR3 is TGTGCCAGCAGTCTAGCGGGAGACTCCGAGCAGTACTTC. Amino acid sequence: CASSLAGDSEQYF.

On this clonotype itself: This may come from a read error, since a much larger clone is one base off. The chain joins TRBV12-3 or TRBV12-4 to TRBJ2-3; 7 bases align to TRBD2. The junction had 13 bases not matched to a gene; V was cut back by 7 bases and J by 6 bases. The CDR3 totals 15 residues. CDR3: CASNTGLEALDTQYF. The CDR3 DNA sequence: TGTGCCAGCAATACCGGACTAGAGGCTTTGGATACGCAGTATTTT.

Concerning this clonotype itself: Germline and junction disagree at one end, which may indicate a read error. The V gene is TRBV7-8, the J gene TRBJ2-1, with D unclear. Germline V lookup: CDR1 SGHVS, CDR2 FQNEAQ. The CDR3 sequence is 14 residues long. As DNA, the CDR3 is TGCGCCAGCAGCAGGTCTAGTTACGGCAATGAGCAGTTCTTC. As protein: CASSRSSYGNEQFF. The full variable domain, with the rest looked up from reference TRBV7-8 and TRBJ2-1, is GAGVSQSPRYKVAKRGQDVALRCDPISGHVSLFWYQQALGQGPEFLTYFQNEAQLDKSGLPSDRFFAERPEGSVSTLKIQRTQQEDSAVYLCASSRSSYGNEQFFGPGTRLTVL.

Points on this clonotype: This sequence may be a read error, since a much larger clone differs from it by one base. The chain combines TRBV9 with TRBJ2-1; 9 nucleotides line up with TRBD1. Germline-derived CDR1 and CDR2 are SGDLS and YYNGEE. The CDR3 totals 13 residues. Trimming removed 5 bases from V and 8 bases from J; junction bases left unmatched: 5. In nucleotides, the CDR3 is TGTGCCAGCAGTATGGACAGGGGTGATGAGCAGTTCTTC. It encodes CASSMDRGDEQFF.

Comments on this clonotype: A much larger clone sits a single nucleotide away, making a read error possible. The rearrangement uses TRBV6-1 and TRBJ2-1; 12 bases fit TRBD2. Germline CDR1 is MNHNS and CDR2 is SASEGT. The CDR3 has 16 amino acids. Unmatched junction bases numbered 11, after V lost 4 bases and J lost 10 bases. CDR3 in amino acids: CASSGRLAGELYEQFF. Written as DNA, the CDR3 is TGTGCCAGCAGTGGCAGACTAGCGGGAGAGCTCTACGAGCAGTTCTTC.